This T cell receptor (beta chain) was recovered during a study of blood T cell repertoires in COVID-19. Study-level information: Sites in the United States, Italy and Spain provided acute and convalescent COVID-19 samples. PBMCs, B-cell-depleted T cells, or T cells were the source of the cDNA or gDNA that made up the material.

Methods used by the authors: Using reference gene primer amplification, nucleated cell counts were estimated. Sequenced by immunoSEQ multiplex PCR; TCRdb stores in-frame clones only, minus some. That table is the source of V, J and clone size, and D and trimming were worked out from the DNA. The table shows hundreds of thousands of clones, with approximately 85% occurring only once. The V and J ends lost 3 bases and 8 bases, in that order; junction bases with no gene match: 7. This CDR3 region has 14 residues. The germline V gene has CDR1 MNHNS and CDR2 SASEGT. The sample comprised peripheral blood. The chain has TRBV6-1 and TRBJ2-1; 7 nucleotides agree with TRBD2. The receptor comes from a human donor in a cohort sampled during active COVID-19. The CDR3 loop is CASSDRTRHYEQFF. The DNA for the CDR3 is TGTGCCAGCAGTGATCGGACTAGGCACTATGAGCAGTTCTTC.